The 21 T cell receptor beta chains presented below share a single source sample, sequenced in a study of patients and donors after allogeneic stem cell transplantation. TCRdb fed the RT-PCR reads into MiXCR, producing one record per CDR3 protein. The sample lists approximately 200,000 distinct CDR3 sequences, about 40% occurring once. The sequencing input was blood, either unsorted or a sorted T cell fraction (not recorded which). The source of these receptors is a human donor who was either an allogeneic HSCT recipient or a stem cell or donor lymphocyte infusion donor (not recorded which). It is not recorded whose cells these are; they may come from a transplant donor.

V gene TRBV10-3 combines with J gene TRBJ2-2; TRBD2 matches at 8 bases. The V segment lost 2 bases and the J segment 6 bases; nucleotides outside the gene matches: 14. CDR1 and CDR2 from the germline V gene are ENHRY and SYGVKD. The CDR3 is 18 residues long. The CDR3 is CAISEKDGRTSGAGELFF. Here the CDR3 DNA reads TGTGCCATCAGTGAGAAAGACGGGCGTACTAGCGGCGCCGGGGAGCTGTTTTTT.

The CDR3: CASSDRGVSTEAFF. DNA for the CDR3: TGTGCCAGCAGCGACAGGGGGGTGAGCACTGAAGCTTTCTTT. This sequence joins TRBV28 and TRBJ1-1, with TRBD1 identical over 9 bases. Trimming at V came to 6 bases and at J to 4 bases, leaving 6 bases not matched to a gene. Germline CDR1 is MDHEN and CDR2 is SYDVKM. The CDR3 runs to 14 residues. Looking up the rest from reference TRBV28 and TRBJ1-1 gives the full variable domain: DVKVTQSSRYLVKRTGEKVFLECVQDMDHENMFWYRQDPGLGLRLIYFSYDVKMKEKGDIPEGYSVSREKKERFSLILESASTNQTSMYLCASSDRGVSTEAFFGQGTRLTVV.

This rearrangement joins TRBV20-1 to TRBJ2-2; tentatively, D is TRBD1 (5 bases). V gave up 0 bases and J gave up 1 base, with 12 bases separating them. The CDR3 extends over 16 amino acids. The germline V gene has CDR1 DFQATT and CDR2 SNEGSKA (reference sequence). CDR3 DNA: TGCAGTGCTAGAGAGGTAACAGGATGGAACACCGGGGAGCTGTTTTTT. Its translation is CSAREVTGWNTGELFF.

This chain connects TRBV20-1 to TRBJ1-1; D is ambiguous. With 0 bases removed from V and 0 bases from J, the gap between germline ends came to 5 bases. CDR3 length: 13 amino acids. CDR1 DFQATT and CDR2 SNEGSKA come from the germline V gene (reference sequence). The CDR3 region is CSARDAVNTEAFF. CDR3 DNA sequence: TGCAGTGCTAGAGATGCAGTGAACACTGAAGCTTTCTTT.

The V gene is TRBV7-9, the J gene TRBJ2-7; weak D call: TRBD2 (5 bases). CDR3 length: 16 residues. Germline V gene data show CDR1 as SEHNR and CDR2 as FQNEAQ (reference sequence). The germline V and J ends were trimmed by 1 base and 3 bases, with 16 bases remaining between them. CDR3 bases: TGTGCCAGCAGCTTAGTCCCGGGAAACGCAATCTACGAGCAGTACTTC. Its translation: CASSLVPGNAIYEQYF.

In DNA, the CDR3 is TGTGCCAGCAGCTTAGGGACATTTGAGTCCCAACTAACTAATGAAAAACTGTTTTTT. Its translation: CASSLGTFESQLTNEKLFF. V and J are TRBV7-9 and TRBJ1-4; D might be TRBD1 (5 bases). Deletions cut 1 base from V and 1 base from J, with 19 bases between. The CDR3 length is 19 residues. Germline V CDR1 and CDR2: SEHNR, FQNEAQ (reference sequence).

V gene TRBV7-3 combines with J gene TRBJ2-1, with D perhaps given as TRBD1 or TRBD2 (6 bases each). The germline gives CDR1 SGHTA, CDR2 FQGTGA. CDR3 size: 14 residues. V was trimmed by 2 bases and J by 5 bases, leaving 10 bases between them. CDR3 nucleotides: TGTGCCAGCAGCTTAGTCGGGGGCCACAATGAGCAGTTCTTC. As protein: CASSLVGGHNEQFF. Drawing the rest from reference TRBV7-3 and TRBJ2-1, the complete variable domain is GAGVSQTPSNKVTEKGKYVELRCDPISGHTALYWYRQSLGQGPEFLIYFQGTGAADDSGLPNDRFFAVRPEGSVSTLKIQRTERGDSAVYLCASSLVGGHNEQFFGPGTRLTVL.

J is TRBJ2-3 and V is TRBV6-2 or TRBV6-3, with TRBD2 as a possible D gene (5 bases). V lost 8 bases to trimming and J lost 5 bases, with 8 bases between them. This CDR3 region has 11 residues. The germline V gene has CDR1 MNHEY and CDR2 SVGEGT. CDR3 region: CASAAGDTQYF. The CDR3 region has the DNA TGTGCCAGCGCGGCGGGAGATACGCAGTATTTT.

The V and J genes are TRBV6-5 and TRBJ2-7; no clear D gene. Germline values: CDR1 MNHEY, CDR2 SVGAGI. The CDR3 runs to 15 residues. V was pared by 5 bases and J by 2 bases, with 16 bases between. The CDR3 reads CASSTFRTATYEQYF. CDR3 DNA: TGTGCCAGCAGTACATTCCGGACGGCGACCTACGAGCAGTACTTC.

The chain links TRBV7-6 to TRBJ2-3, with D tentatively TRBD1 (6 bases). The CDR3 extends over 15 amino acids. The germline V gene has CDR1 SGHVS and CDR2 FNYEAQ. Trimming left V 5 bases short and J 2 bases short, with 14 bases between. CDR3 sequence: CASSLRDTYTDTQYF. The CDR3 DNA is TGTGCCAGCAGCCTACGGGACACGTACACAGATACGCAGTATTTT.

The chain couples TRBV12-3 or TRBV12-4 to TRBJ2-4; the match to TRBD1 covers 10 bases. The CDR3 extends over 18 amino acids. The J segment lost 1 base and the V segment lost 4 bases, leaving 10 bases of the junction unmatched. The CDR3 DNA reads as TGTGCCAGCAGTTACCCCCTACCGGGACAGGGGGCCAAAAACATTCAGTACTTC. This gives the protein CASSYPLPGQGAKNIQYF.

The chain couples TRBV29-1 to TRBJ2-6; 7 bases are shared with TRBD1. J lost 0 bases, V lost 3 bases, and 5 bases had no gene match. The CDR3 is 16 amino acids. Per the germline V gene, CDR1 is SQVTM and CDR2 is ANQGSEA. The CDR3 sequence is CSVESRGLSGANVLTF. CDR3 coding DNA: TGCAGCGTTGAGAGTAGGGGGCTCTCTGGGGCCAACGTCCTGACTTTC.

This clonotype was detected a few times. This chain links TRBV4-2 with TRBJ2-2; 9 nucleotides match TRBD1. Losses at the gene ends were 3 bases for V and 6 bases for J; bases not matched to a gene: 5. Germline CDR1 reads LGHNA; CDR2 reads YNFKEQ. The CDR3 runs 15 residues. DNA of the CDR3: TGTGCCAGCAGCCATAGGACAGGGGTGCCCGGGGAGCTGTTTTTT. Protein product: CASSHRTGVPGELFF.

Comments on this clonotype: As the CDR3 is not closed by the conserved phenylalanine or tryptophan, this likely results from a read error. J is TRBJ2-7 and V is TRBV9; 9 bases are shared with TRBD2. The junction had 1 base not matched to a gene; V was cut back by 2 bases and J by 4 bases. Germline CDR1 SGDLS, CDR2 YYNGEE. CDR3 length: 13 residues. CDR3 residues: CASSVTSGYEQYS. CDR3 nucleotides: TGTGCCAGCAGCGTGACTAGCGGTTACGAGCAGTACTCC.

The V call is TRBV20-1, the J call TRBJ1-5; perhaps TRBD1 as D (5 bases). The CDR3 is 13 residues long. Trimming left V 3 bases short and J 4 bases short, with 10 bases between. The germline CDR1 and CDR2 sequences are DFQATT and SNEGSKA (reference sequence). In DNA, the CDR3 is TGCAGTGCTAGGCTAGGGGTAAATCAGCCCCAGCATTTT. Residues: CSARLGVNQPQHF.

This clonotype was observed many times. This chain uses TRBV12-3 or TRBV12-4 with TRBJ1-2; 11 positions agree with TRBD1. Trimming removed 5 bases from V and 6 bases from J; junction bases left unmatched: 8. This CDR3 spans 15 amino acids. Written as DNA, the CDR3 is TGTGCCAGCAGTCTCCGGGACAGGGGGTTGGATGGCTACACCTTC. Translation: CASSLRDRGLDGYTF.

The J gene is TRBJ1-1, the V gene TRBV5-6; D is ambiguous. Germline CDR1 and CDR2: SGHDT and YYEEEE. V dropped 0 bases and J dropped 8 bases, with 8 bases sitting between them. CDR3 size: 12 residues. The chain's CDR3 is CASSLDTSEAFF. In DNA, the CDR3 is TGTGCCAGCAGCTTGGACACTTCAGAAGCTTTCTTT. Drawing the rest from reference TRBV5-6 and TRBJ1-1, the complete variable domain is DAGVTQSPTHLIKTRGQQVTLRCSPKSGHDTVSWYQQALGQGPQFIFQYYEEEERQRGNFPDRFSGHQFPNYSSELNVNALLLGDSALYLCASSLDTSEAFFGQGTRLTVV.

CDR3: CASSPIRTRGSYEQYF. The CDR3 region has the DNA TGTGCCAGCAGCCCAATACGAACTCGGGGCTCCTACGAGCAGTACTTC. The chain combines TRBV6-5 with TRBJ2-7, with D possibly being TRBD2 (5 bases). Germline loops: CDR1 MNHEY, CDR2 SVGAGI. CDR3 size: 16 residues. V was cut by 6 bases and J by 0 bases, with 18 bases left in between.

The CDR3 protein is CASSADGQLNYGYTF. The CDR3 region has the DNA TGTGCCAGCAGCGCGGACGGACAGCTTAACTATGGCTACACCTTC. The V gene is TRBV9, the J gene TRBJ1-2, with D possibly being TRBD1 (6 bases). The germline V gene has CDR1 SGDLS and CDR2 YYNGEE. The CDR3 extends over 15 amino acids. Trimming cost V 3 bases and J 1 base, with 13 bases left between them.

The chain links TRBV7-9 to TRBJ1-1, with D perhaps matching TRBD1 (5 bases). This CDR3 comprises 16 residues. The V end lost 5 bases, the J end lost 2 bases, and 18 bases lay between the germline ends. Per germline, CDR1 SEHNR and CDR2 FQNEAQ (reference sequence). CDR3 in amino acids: CASSPPGFRPNTEAFF. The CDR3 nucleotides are TGTGCCAGCAGCCCCCCAGGGTTCAGGCCTAACACTGAAGCTTTCTTT.

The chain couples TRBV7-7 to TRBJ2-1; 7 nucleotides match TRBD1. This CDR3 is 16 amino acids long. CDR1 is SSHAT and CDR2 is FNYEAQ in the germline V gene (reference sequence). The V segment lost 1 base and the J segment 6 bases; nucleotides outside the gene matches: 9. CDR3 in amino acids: CASSLGAQGFGNEQFF. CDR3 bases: TGTGCCAGCAGCTTAGGTGCACAGGGGTTTGGCAATGAGCAGTTCTTC.